The sequence of this TCR beta chain was determined in a study of breast tumors, draining lymph nodes, adjacent tissues. MiXCR, applied by TCRdb to the multiplex PCR reads, yields one record per CDR3 protein. Among about 13,000 distinct CDR3 sequences listed, 50% were seen once. The study, taken as a whole, reports: Compared with lymph nodes, tumors were less diverse; compared with nontumor tissue, more.

Remarks on this clonotype: As yet, its antigen is unknown.

Source material: tumor-adjacent breast tissue. This clonotype was obtained from a female donor with breast cancer. Some clones in this sample may be carry-over from other donors' samples.

The CDR3 region is CAIRASTGPLSEAFF. The CDR3 region has the DNA TGTGCCATCAGGGCCTCGACAGGGCCTCTGAGTGAAGCTTTCTTT. This chain links TRBV10-3 with TRBJ1-1, with TRBD1 matching 7 bases. J gave up 7 bases and V 6 bases, and 14 bases lay outside the gene matches. Germline loops: CDR1 ENHRY, CDR2 SYGVKD. The CDR3 covers 15 residues.